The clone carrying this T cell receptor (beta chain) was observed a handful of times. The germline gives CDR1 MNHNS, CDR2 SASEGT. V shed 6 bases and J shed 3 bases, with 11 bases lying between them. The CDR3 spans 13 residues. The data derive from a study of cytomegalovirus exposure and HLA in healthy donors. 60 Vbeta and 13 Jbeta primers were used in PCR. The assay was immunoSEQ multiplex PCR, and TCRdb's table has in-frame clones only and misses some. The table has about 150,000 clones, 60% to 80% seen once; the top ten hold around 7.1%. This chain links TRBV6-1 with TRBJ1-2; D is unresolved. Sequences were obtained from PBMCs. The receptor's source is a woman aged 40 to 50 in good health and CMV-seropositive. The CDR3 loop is CASRRAPDYGYTF. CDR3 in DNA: TGTGCCAGCAGGAGGGCGCCCGACTATGGCTACACCTTC.